Sequencing of this T cell receptor (beta chain) was carried out in a study of shared clonotypes between healthy human individuals. Generated by immunoSEQ multiplex PCR, the TCRdb table keeps only in-frame clones and is missing some. The sample yields around 180,000 clones, 90% to 95% seen once. As concerns this clone: Its antigen is unknown.

The V gene's germline CDR1 is SNHLY and CDR2 FYNNEI. V shed 5 bases and J shed 0 bases, with 7 bases lying between them. The CDR3 covers 13 residues. Study-wide results and limits: Only blood samples were collected, and tissue repertoires likely differ.

V and J are TRBV2 and TRBJ1-2; a weak D match, TRBD1 (6 bases). This TCR came from a woman aged 25 to 39 in good health. The sequencing sample was made of naive CD4+ T cells sorted from blood. Indicated subset: CD45RA+ positively selected. CDR3 in amino acids: CASSRDTNYGYTF. CDR3 DNA: TGTGCCAGCAGTCGGGACACTAACTATGGCTACACCTTC.